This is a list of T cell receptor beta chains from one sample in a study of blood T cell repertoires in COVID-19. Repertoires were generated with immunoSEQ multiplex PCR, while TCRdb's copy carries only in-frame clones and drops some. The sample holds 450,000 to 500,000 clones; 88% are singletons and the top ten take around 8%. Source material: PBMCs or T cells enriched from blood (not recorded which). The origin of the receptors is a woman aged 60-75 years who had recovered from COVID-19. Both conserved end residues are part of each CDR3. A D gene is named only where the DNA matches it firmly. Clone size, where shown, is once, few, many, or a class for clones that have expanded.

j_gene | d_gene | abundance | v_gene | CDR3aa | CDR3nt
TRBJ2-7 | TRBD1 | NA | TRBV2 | CASSEDPPGGHPGQDF | TGTGCCAGCAGTGAAGATCCTCCAGGGGGCCACCCTGGTCAGGACTTC
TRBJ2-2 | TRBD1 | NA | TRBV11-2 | CASSSHRGPNTGELFF | TGTGCCAGCAGCTCACACAGGGGCCCGAACACCGGGGAGCTGTTTTTT
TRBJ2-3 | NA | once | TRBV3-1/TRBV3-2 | CASSHPRGAATQYF | TGTGCCAGCAGCCACCCCCGGGGGGCAGCGACGCAGTATTTT
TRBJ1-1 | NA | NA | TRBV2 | CASSTELNTEAFF | TGTGCCAGTTCGACAGAGCTGAACACTGAAGCTTTCTTT
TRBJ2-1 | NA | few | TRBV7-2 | CASSPGQGRLFF | TGTGCCAGCAGCCCCGGGCAGGGAAGGCTGTTCTTC
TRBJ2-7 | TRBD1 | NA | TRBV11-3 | CASSLLPGQPYEQYF | TGTGCCAGCAGCTTACTGCCGGGACAGCCCTACGAGCAGTACTTC
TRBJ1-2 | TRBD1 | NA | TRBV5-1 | CASSEGTGNYGYTF | TGCGCCAGCAGCGAAGGGACAGGGAACTATGGCTACACCTTC
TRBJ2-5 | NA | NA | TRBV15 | CATSKKTGSGGETQYF | TGTGCCACCAGCAAAAAAACAGGGTCGGGCGGAGAGACCCAGTACTTC
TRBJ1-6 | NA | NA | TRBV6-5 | CASSSVGGQGSPLHF | TGTGCCAGCAGCTCCGTGGGGGGGCAGGGGTCACCCCTCCACTTT
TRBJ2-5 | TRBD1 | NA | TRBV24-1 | CATSDLTGGETQYF | TGTGCCACCAGTGATTTGACAGGGGGAGAGACCCAGTACTTC
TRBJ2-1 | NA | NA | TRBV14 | CASSQVRNEQFF | TGTGCCAGCAGCCAAGTCCGGAATGAGCAGTTCTTC
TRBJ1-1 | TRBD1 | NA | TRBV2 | CASTHTGGTEAFF | TGTGCCAGCACCCATACAGGGGGGACTGAAGCTTTCTTT
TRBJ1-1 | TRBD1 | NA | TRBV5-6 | CASSLGLTGPQGF | TGTGCCAGCAGCTTGGGACTGACAGGGCCACAGGGTTTT
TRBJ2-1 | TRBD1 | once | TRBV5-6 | CASSFRDSIYNEQFF | TGTGCCAGCAGCTTCCGGGACAGCATCTACAATGAGCAGTTCTTC